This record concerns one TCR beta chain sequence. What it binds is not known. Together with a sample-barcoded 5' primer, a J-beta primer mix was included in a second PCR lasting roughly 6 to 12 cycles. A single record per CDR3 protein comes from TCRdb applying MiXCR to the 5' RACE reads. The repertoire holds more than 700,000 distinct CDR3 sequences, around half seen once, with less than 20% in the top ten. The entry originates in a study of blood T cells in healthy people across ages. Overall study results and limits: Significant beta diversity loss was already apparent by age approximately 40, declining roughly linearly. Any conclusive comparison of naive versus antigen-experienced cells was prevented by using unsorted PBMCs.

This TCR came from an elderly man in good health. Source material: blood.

CDR3 bases: TGCGCCAGCAGCAATACAGGGAATTCACCCCTCCACTTT. It yields the protein CASSNTGNSPLHF. The rearrangement uses TRBV4-3 and TRBJ1-6; a possible D gene is TRBD1 (6 bases). Germline V gene sequence: CDR1 LGHNA, CDR2 YSLEER. Trimming cost V 5 bases and J 7 bases, with 9 bases left between them. There are 13 residues in the CDR3.